This T cell receptor beta chain is from a study of T cell repertoires and HLA-DP antigens. HeLa cells expressing allogeneic DPB1 restimulated the 15-day-expanded CD4+ cells for about 23 h. Stimulation used HeLa cells expressing transduced HLA-DPA1/DPB1, HLA-DM, invariant chain and CD80. Untouched CD4+ T cells were isolated by negative selection, averaging approximately 98% purity. Irradiated (100 Gy) HeLa cells stimulated CD4+ cells at 3:1 with roughly 50 U/mL IL-2. CD4+ T cells were isolated untouched, roughly 98% pure. CDR1 is MNHNS and CDR2 is SASEGT in the germline V gene. V trimming: 5 bases; J trimming: 10 bases; junction bases outside the gene matches: 8. The CDR3 is 14 amino acids. The PCR primers covered 54 TRBV and 13 TRBJ segments. Libraries were prepared by immunoSEQ multiplex PCR; TCRdb keeps only in-frame clonotypes and omits some of them. The table shows about 2,000 clones, with around 68% occurring only once.

Material for sequencing was CD137- CD4+ T cells from cultured PBMCs. The clonotype comes from a man aged 50-59 years in good health and CMV-seronegative. V is TRBV6-1 and J is TRBJ1-6; 7 bases match TRBD1. The CDR3 sequence is CASSSTGVGSPLHF. DNA for the CDR3: TGTGCCAGCAGTTCCACAGGGGTTGGGTCACCCCTCCACTTT.